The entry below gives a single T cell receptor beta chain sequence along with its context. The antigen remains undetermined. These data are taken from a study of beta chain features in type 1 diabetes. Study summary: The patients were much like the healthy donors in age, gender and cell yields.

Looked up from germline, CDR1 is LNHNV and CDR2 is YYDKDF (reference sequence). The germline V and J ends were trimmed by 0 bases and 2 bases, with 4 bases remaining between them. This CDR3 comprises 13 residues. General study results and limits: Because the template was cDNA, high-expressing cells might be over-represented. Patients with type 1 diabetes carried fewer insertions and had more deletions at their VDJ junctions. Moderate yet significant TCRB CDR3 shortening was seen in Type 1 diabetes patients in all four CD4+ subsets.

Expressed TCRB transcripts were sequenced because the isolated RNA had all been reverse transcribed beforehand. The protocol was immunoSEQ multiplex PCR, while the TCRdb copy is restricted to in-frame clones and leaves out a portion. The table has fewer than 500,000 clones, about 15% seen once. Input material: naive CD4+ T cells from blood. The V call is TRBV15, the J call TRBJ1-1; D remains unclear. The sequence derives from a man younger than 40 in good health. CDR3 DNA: TGTGCCACCAGCAGAGATAGTAACACTGAAGCTTTCTTT. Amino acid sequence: CATSRDSNTEAFF.